The clone carrying this T cell receptor (beta chain) was found a few times. This record comes from a study of blood T cells in healthy people across ages. Through a sample-barcoded 5' primer and a J-beta primer mix, a second PCR was run for roughly 7 to 11 cycles. TCRdb independently ran MiXCR on the 5' RACE reads; one entry per CDR3 protein. There are about 780,000 distinct CDR3 sequences in the sample; about 42% occur only once, and about a sixth lies in the top ten. Per sample, at least 5 micrograms of total RNA were extracted. The CDR3 has 12 residues. V gave up 7 bases and J gave up 5 bases, with 14 bases separating them. Germline CDR1 and CDR2: SQVTM and ANQGSEA.

The sample taken for sequencing was blood. The gene calls are TRBV29-1 and TRBJ1-1; D possibly corresponds to TRBD1 (5 bases). This sequence was found in a man aged 80 or over in good health. The CDR3 sequence: CSATGHRTEAFF. Here the CDR3 DNA reads TGCAGCGCTACCGGACACCGAACTGAAGCTTTCTTT.